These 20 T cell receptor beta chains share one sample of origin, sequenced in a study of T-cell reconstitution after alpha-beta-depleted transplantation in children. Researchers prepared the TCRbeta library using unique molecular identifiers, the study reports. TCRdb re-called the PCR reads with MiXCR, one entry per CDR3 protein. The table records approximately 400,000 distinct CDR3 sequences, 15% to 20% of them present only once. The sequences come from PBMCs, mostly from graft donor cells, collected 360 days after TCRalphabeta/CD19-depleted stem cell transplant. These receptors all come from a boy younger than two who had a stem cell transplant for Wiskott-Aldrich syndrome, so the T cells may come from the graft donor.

For the CDR3, the DNA is TGTGCCAGCAGTTACGGGACACGCGCCGGGGAGCTGTTTTTT. Translation gives CASSYGTRAGELFF. This chain joins TRBV6-2 or TRBV6-3 and TRBJ2-2; possibly TRBD1 for D (6 bases). The CDR3 spans 14 residues. V dropped 2 bases and J dropped 6 bases, with 10 bases sitting between them. Germline V gene lookup returns CDR1 MNHEY and CDR2 SVGEGT.

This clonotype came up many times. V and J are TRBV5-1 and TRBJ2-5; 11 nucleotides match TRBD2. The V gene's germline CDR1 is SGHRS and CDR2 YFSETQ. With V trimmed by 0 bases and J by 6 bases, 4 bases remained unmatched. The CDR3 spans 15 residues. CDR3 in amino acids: CASSLAGTSGQTQYF. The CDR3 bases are TGCGCCAGCAGCTTGGCCGGGACTAGCGGTCAGACCCAGTACTTC.

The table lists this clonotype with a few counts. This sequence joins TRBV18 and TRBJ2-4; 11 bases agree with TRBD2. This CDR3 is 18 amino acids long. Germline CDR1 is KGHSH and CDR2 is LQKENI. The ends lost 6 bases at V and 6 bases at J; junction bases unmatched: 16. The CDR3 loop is CASSPIAGGRGRRNIQYF. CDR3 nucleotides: TGTGCCAGCTCGCCTATAGCGGGAGGGCGAGGACGGCGAAACATTCAGTACTTC. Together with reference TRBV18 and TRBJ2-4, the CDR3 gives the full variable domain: NAGVMQNPRHLVRRRGQEARLRCSPMKGHSHVYWYRQLPEEGLKFMVYLQKENIIDESGMPKERFSAEFPKEGPSILRIQQVVRGDSAAYFCASSPIAGGRGRRNIQYFGAGTRLSVL.

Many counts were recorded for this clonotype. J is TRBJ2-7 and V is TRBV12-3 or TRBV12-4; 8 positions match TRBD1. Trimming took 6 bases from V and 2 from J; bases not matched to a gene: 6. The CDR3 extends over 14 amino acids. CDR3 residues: CASREGQVPYEQYF. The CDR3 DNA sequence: TGTGCCAGCAGGGAGGGACAGGTCCCCTACGAGCAGTACTTC.

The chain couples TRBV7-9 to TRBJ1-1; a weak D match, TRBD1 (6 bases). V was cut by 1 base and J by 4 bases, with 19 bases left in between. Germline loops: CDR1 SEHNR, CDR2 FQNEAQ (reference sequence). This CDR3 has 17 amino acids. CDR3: CASSLGAVRSRGTEAFF. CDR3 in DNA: TGTGCCAGCAGCTTAGGCGCTGTCAGGAGCAGGGGCACTGAAGCTTTCTTT.

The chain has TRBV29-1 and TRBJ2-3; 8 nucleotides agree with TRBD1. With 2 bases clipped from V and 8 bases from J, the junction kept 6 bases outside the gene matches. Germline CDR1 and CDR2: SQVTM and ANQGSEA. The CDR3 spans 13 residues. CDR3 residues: CSVETGQGGTQYF. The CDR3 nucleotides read TGCAGCGTTGAAACCGGACAGGGAGGTACGCAGTATTTT.

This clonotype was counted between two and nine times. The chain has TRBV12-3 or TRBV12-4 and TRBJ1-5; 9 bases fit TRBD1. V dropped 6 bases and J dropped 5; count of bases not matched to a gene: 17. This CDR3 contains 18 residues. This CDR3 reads CASSPSTVGWTGDQPQHF. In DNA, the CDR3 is TGTGCCAGCAGCCCCTCAACTGTGGGTTGGACAGGGGATCAGCCCCAGCATTTT.

This CDR3 is CASRSSGRASTQYF. The DNA of the CDR3 is TGTGCCAGCAGATCTAGCGGGAGGGCCTCTACGCAGTATTTT. This chain joins TRBV12-3 or TRBV12-4 and TRBJ2-3; TRBD2 matches at 12 bases. This CDR3 region has 14 residues. With V trimmed by 6 bases and J by 8 bases, 6 bases remained unmatched.

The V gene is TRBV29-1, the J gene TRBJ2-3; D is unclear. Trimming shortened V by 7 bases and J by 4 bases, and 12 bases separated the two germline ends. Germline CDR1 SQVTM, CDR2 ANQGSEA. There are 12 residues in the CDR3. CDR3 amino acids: CSGSRTPDTQYF. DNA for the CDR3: TGCAGCGGGTCTAGGACCCCAGATACGCAGTATTTT.

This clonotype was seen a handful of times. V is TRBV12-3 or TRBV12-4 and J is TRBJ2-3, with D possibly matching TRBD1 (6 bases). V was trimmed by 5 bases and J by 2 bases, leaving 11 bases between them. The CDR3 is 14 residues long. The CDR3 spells CASSRRGTTDTQYF. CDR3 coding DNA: TGTGCCAGCAGTCGCAGGGGTACCACAGATACGCAGTATTTT.

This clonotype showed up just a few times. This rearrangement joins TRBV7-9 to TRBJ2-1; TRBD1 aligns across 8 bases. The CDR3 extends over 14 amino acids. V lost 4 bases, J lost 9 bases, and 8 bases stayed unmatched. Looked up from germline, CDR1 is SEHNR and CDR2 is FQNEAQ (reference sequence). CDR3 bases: TGTGCCAGCAGCTGGCAGGGGGCGGACCGTGAGCAGTTCTTC. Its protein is CASSWQGADREQFF.

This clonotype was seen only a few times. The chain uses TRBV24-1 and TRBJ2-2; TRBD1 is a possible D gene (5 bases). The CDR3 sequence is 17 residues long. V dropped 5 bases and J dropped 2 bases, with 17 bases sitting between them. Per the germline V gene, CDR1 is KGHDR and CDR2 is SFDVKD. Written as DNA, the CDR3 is TGTGCCACCAGTGGTGCCAGACAAGGGGTTAACACCGGGGAGCTGTTTTTT. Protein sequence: CATSGARQGVNTGELFF.

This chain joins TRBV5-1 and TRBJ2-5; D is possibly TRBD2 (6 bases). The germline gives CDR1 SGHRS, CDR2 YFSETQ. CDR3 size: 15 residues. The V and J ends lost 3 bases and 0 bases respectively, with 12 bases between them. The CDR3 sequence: CASSSGVLDQETQYF. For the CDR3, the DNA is TGCGCCAGCAGCTCGGGGGTCTTGGACCAAGAGACCCAGTACTTC.

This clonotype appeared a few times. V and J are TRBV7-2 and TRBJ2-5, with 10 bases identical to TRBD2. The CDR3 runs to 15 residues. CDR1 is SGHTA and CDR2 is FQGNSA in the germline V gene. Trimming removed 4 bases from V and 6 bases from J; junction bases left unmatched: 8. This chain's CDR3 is CASSSASGSFKTQYF. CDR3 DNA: TGTGCCAGCAGCTCAGCTAGCGGGAGTTTCAAGACCCAGTACTTC. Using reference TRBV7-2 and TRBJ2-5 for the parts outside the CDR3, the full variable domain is GAGVSQSPSNKVTEKGKDVELRCDPISGHTALYWYRQSLGQGLEFLIYFQGNSAPDKSGLPSDRFSAERTGGSVSTLTIQRTQQEDSAVYLCASSSASGSFKTQYFGPGTRLLVL.

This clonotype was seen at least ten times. The CDR3 DNA follows: TGTGCCAGCTCACCAGGGTACACTGAAGCTTTCTTT. This gives the protein CASSPGYTEAFF. The chain combines TRBV18 with TRBJ1-1; D not resolved. Germline assignment: CDR1 KGHSH and CDR2 LQKENI. This CDR3 has 12 amino acids. V lost 2 bases and J lost 3, with 4 bases in between.

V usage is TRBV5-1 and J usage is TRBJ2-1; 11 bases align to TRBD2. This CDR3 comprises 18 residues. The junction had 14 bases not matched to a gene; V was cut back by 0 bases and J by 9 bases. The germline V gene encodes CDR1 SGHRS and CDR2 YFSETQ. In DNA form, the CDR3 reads TGCGCCAGCAGCTTGGCCTGGGGTAGCGGGGGGGCTCTGGTTGAGCAGTTCTTC. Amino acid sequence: CASSLAWGSGGALVEQFF.

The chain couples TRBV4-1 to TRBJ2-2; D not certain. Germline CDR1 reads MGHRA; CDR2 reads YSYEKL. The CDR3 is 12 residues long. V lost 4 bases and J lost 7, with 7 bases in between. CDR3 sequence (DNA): TGCGCCAGCAGCCCCCTGTTCGGGGAGCTGTTTTTT. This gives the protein CASSPLFGELFF.

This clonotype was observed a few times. The CDR3 DNA reads as TGTGCCAGCAGCTTCGTATTAGGTGGACTAGATACGCAGTATTTT. It yields the protein CASSFVLGGLDTQYF. This chain joins TRBV5-4 and TRBJ2-3; D may be TRBD2 (5 bases). Germline V gene sequence: CDR1 SGHNT, CDR2 YYREEE (reference sequence). V was cut by 2 bases and J by 5 bases, with 15 bases left in between. This CDR3 comprises 15 residues.

CDR3 sequence reads: CASNDLTDQPQHF. Here the CDR3 DNA reads TGTGCCAGCAACGACCTCACAGATCAGCCCCAGCATTTT. The chain recombines TRBV6-6 with TRBJ1-5; no reliable D call. V gave up 7 bases and J gave up 5 bases, with 12 bases separating them. CDR3 length: 13 amino acids. Germline V gene data show CDR1 as MNHNY and CDR2 as SVGAGI (reference sequence).

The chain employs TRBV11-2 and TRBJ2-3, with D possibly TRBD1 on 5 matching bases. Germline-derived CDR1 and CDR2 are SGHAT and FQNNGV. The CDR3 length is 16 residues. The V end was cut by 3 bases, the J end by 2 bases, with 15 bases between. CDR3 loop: CASSFTAGGHTDTQYF. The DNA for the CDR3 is TGTGCCAGCAGCTTTACAGCTGGCGGACACACAGATACGCAGTATTTT.